This T cell receptor beta chain originates from a study of T-cell reconstitution after alpha-beta-depleted transplantation in children. Findings and caveats of the study: It was surviving recipient T cells and thymic progenitors that gave some patients high TCRbeta diversity at day 60. Alpha-beta T cells present about two months after transplant were reported to originate from several hundred expanded graft clones. When one year had passed after transplant, most T-cell counts and diversity came from newly produced T cells.

For this clonotype: Its antigen is as yet unknown.

Per the germline V gene, CDR1 is SGHAT and CDR2 is FQNNGV. With 3 bases removed from V and 5 bases from J, the gap between germline ends came to 12 bases. The CDR3 totals 14 residues. Researchers prepared the TCRbeta library using unique molecular identifiers, the study reports. In TCRdb, the PCR reads were re-called with MiXCR into one record per CDR3 protein. The sample shows about a million distinct CDR3 sequences, roughly 29% of them seen only once. The sequence came from a boy under two years old who had a stem cell transplant for SCID, so the T cells may come from the graft donor. The V call is TRBV11-2, the J call TRBJ2-3; D is ambiguous. This specimen consisted of PBMCs, mostly from graft donor cells, obtained 360 days after TCRalphabeta/CD19-depleted stem cell transplant. The CDR3 bases are TGTGCCAGCAGCTTGTCCGGTTGGGGAGATACGCAGTATTTT. It translates to CASSLSGWGDTQYF.